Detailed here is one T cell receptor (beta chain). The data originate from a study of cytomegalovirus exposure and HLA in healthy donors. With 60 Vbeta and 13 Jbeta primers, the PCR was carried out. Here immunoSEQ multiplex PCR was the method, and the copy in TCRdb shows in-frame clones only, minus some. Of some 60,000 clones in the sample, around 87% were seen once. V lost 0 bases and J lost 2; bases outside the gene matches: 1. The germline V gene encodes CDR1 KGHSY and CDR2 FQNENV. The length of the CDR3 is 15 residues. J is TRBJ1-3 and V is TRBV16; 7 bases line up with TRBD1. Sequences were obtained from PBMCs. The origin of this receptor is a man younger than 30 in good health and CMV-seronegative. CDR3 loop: CASSQSGTAGNTIYF. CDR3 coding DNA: TGTGCCAGCAGCCAATCTGGGACAGCTGGAAACACCATATATTTT.